This TCR beta chain was sequenced in a study of STAT3 mutations in large granular lymphocyte leukemia. Whole-study results and caveats: In several patients, dominant TCR clone burden exceeded STAT3 mutant burden. All newly emerging clones after therapy were STAT3 wild type. In T-cell large granular lymphocyte leukemia, about half of patients showed multiple immunodominant subclonotypes.

The germline CDR1 and CDR2 sequences are LGHNA and YNFKEQ. Deletions cut 0 bases from V and 3 bases from J, with 8 bases between. This CDR3 is built from 14 residues. Average productive template count per sample was around 43,000. Clones were read by immunoSEQ multiplex PCR, and TCRdb kept only the in-frame ones, dropping some. The table has some 31,000 clones, around 85% seen once. In regard to this clone: Its antigen remains unidentified.

The chain employs TRBV4-2 and TRBJ1-1; D remains ambiguous. The material sequenced was peripheral blood mononuclear cells. The sequence derives from a man aged 55-75 years with T-cell large granular lymphocyte leukemia. Some clones in this sample may be carry-over from other donors' samples. Here the CDR3 reads CASSQEWLDTEAFF. In DNA form, the CDR3 reads TGTGCCAGCAGCCAAGAGTGGCTGGACACTGAAGCTTTCTTT.